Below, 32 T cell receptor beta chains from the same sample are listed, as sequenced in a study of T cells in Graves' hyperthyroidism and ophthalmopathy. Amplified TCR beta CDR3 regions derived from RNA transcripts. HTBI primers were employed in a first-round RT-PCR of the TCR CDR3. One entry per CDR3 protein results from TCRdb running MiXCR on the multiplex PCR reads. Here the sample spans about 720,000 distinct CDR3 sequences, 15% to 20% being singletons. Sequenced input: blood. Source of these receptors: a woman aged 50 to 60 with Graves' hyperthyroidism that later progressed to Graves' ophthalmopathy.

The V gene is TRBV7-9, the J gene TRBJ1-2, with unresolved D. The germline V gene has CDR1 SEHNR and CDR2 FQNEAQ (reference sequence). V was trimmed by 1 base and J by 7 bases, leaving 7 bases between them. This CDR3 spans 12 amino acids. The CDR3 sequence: CASSLGVLGYTF. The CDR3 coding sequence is TGTGCCAGCAGCTTAGGGGTTCTTGGCTACACCTTC.

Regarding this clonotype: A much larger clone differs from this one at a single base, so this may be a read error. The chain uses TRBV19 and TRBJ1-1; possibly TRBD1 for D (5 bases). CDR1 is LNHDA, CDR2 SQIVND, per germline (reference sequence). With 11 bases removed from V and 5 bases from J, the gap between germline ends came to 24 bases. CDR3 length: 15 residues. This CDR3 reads CAGGQGGIGRTEAFF. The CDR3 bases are TGTGCCGGTGGGCAGGGCGGCATTGGGAGGACTGAAGCTTTCTTT.

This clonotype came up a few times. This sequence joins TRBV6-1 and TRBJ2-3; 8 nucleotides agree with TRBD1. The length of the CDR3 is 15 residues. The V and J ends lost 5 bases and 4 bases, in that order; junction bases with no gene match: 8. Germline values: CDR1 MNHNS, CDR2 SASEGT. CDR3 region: CASSQPTGDADTQYF. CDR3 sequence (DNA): TGTGCCAGCAGTCAACCGACAGGGGACGCAGATACGCAGTATTTT.

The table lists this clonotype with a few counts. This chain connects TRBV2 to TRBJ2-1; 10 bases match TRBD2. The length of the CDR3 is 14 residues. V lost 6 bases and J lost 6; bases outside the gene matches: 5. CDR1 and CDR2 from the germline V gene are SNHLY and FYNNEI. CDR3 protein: CASRSGGAVNEQFF. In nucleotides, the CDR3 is TGTGCCAGCAGAAGCGGGGGGGCGGTCAATGAGCAGTTCTTC.

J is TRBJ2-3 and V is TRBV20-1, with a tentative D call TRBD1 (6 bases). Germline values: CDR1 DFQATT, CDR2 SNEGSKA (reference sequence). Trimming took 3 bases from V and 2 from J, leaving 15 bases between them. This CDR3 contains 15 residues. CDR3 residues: CSARGRDTFTDTQYF. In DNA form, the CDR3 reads TGCAGTGCTAGGGGAAGGGACACCTTCACAGATACGCAGTATTTT.

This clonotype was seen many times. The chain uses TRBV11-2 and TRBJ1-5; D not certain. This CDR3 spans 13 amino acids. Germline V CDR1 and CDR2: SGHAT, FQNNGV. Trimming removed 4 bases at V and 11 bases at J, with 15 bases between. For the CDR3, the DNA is TGTGCCAGCAGCTCTAGTGATTGGGAGTCCCAGCATTTT. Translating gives CASSSSDWESQHF. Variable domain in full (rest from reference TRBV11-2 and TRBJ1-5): EAGVAQSPRYKIIEKRQSVAFWCNPISGHATLYWYQQILGQGPKLLIQFQNNGVVDDSQLPKDRFSAERLKGVDSTLKIQPAKLEDSAVYLCASSSSDWESQHFGDGTRLSIL.

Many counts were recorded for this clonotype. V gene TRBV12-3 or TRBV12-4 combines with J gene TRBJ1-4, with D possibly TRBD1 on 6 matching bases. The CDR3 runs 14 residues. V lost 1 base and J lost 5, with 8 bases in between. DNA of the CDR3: TGTGCCAGCAGTTTAGGGGGGGCCAATGAAAAACTGTTTTTT. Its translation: CASSLGGANEKLFF.

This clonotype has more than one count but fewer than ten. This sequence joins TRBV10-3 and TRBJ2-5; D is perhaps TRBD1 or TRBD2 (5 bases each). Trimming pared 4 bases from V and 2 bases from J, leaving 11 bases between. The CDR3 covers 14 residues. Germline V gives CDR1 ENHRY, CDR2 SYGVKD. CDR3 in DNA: TGTGCCATCAGTGCCGGGACGGCACAAGAGACCCAGTACTTC. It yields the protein CAISAGTAQETQYF.

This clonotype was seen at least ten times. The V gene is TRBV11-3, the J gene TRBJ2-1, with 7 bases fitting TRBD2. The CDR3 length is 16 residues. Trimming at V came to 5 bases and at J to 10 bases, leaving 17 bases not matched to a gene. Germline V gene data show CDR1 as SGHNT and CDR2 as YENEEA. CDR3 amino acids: CASSLGPGLLASEQFF. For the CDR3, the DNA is TGTGCCAGCAGCCTGGGGCCGGGACTATTGGCCAGCGAGCAGTTCTTC.

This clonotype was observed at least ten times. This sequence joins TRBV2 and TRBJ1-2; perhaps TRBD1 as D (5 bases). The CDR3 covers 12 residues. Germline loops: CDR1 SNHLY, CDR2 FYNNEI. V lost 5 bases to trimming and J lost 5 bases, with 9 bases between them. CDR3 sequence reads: CASSRDLYGYTF. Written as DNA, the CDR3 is TGTGCCAGCAGTAGGGACCTTTATGGCTACACCTTC.

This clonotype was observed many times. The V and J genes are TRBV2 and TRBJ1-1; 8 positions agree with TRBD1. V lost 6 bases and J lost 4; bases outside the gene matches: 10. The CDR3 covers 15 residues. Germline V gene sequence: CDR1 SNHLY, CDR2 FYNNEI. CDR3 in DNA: TGTGCCAGCAGAGATTTTACAGGGGGGAGCACTGAAGCTTTCTTT. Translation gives CASRDFTGGSTEAFF.

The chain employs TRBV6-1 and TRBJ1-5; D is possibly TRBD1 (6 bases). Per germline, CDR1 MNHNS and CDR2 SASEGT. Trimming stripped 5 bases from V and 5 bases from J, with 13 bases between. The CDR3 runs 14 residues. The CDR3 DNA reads TGTGCCAGCAGTCCCGGGAGGGGGTATCAGCCCCAGCATTTT. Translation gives CASSPGRGYQPQHF.

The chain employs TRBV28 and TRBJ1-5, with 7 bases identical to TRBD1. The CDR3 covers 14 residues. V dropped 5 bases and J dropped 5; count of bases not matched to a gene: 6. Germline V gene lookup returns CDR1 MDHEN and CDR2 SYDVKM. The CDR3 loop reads CASSLGQRDQPQHF. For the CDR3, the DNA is TGTGCCAGCAGTCTGGGACAGAGAGATCAGCCCCAGCATTTT.

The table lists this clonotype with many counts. In DNA form, the CDR3 reads TGTGCTAGTGGTTTGGCACCGACTGAAGCTTTCTTT. It encodes CASGLAPTEAFF. The chain is built from TRBV12-5 and TRBJ1-1; the D is unclear. V was shortened by 1 base and J by 5 bases, with 5 bases between the two germline ends. Germline CDR1 reads LGHNT; CDR2 reads FRNRAP. The length of the CDR3 is 12 residues.

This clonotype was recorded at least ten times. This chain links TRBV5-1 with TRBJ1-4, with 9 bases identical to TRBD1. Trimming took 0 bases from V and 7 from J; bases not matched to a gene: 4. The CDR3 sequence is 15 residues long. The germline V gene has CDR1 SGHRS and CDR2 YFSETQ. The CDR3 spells CASSLEGQGTEKLFF. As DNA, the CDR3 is TGCGCCAGCAGCTTGGAGGGACAGGGCACTGAAAAACTGTTTTTT.

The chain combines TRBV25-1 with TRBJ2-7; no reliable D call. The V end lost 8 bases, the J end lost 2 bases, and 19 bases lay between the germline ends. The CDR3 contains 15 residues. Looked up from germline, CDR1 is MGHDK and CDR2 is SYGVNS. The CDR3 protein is CASAGLGRLAYEQYF. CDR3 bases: TGTGCCAGCGCCGGGTTAGGACGGCTAGCCTACGAGCAGTACTTC.

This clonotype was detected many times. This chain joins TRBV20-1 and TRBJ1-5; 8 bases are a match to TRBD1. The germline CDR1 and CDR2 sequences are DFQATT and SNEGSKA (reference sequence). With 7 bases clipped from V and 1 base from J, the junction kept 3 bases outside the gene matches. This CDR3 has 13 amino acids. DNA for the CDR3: TGCAGTGTCGACAGGGGCAGCAATCAGCCCCAGCATTTT. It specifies CSVDRGSNQPQHF.

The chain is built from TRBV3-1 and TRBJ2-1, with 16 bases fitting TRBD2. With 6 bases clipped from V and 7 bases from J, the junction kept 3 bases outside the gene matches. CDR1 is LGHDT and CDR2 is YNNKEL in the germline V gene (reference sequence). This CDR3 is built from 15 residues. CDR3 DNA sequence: TGTGCCAGCAGGGGGACTAGCGGGGGGGGGAATGAGCAGTTCTTC. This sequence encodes CASRGTSGGGNEQFF.

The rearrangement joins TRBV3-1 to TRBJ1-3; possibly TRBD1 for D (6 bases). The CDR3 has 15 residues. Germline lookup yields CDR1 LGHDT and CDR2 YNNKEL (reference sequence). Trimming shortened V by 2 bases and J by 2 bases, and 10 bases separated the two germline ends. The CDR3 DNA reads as TGTGCCAGCAGCCAATGGAGACAGGCTGGAAACACCATATATTTT. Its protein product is CASSQWRQAGNTIYF.

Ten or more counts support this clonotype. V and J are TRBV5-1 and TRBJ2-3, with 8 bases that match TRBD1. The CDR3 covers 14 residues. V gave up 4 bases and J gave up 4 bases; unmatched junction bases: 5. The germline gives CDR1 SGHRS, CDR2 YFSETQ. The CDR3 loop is CASSVAQGADTQYF. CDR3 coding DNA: TGCGCCAGCAGCGTTGCACAGGGGGCAGATACGCAGTATTTT.

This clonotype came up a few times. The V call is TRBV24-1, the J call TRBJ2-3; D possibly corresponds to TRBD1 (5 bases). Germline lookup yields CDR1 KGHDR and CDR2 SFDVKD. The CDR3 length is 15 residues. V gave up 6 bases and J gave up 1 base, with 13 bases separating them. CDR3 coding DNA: TGTGCCACCAGTCGTCGTGGGGCTGGCACAGATACGCAGTATTTT. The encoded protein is CATSRRGAGTDTQYF.

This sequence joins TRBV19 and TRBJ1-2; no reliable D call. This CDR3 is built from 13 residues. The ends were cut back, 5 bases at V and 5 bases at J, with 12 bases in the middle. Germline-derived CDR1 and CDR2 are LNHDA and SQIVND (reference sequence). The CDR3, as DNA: TGTGCCAGTAGTCGACGGGGTGTTTATGGCTACACCTTC. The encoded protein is CASSRRGVYGYTF.

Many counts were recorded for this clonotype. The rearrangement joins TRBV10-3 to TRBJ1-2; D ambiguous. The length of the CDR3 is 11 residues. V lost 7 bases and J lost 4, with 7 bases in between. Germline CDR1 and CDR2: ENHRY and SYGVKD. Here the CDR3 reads CAITDGYGYTF. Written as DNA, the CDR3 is TGTGCCATCACAGACGGCTATGGCTACACCTTC.

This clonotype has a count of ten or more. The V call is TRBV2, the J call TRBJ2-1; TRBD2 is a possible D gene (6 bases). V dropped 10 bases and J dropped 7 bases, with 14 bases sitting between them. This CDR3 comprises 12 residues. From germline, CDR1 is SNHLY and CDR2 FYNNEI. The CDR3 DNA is TGTGCCATCCCTGGAGGGGCAAATGAGCAGTTCTTC. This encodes CAIPGGANEQFF.

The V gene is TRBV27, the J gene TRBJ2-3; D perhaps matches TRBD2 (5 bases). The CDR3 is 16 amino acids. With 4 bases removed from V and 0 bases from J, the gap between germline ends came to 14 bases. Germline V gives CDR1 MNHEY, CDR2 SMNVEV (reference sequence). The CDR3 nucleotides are TGTGCCAGCAGTTCCGGCGGGTACCCTAGCACAGATACGCAGTATTTT. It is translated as CASSSGGYPSTDTQYF.

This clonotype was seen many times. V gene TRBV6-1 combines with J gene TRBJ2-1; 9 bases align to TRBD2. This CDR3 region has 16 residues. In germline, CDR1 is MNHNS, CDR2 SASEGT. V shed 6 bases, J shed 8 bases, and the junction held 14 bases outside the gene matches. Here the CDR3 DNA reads TGTGCCAGCAGCCCCCTTGGCCTAGCGGGGCTGGATGAGCAGTTCTTC. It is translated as CASSPLGLAGLDEQFF.

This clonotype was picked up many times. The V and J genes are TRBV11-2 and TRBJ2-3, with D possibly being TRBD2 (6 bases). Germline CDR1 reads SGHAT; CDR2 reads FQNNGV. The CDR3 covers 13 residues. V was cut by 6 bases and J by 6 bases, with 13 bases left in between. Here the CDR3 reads CASSRDLRDTQYF. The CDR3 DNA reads TGTGCCAGCAGTAGGGACTTGCGGGATACGCAGTATTTT.

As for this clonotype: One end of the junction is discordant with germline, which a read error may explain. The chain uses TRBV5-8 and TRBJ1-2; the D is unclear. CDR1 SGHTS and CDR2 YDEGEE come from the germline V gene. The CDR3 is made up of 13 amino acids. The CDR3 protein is CACSLEANYGYTF. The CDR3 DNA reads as TGTGCCTGCAGCTTAGAAGCTAACTATGGCTACACCTTC.

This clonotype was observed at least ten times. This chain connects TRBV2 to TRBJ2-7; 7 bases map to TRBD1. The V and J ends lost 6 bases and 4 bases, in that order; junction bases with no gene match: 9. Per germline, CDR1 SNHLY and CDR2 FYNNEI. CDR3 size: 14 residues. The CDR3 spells CASRLDRDVYEQYF. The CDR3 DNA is TGTGCCAGCAGGCTCGACAGGGACGTTTACGAGCAGTACTTC.

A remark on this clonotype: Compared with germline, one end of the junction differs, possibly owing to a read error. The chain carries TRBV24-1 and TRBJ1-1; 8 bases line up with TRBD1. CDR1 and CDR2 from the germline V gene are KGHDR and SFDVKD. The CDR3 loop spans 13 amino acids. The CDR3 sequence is CATSGQGNTEALF. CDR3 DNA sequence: TGTGCCACCTCAGGACAGGGAAATACTGAAGCTCTCTTT.

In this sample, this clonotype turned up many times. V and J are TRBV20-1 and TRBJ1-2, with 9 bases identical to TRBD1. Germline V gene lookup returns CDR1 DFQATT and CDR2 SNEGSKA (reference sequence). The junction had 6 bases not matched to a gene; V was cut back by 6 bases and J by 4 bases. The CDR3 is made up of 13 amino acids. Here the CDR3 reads CSANGDRVYGYTF. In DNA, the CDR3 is TGCAGTGCCAACGGGGACAGGGTCTATGGCTACACCTTC.

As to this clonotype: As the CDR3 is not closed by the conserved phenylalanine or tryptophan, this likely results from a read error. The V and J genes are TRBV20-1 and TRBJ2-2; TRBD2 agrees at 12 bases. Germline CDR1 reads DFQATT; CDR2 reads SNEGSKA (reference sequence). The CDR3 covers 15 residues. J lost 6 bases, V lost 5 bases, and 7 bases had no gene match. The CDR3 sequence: CSAPRTSGAAGELFL. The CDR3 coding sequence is TGCAGTGCTCCGAGGACTAGCGGGGCCGCCGGGGAGCTGTTTCTT.